This T cell receptor beta chain appears in the sequencing data of a study of blood T cell repertoires in COVID-19. Study summary: Samples of COVID-19 (acute and convalescent) were obtained from the United States, Italy and Spain.

CDR1 is KGHDR, CDR2 SFDVKD, per germline. Trimming cost V 2 bases and J 4 bases, with 11 bases left between them. The CDR3 loop spans 15 amino acids. This clone was counted between two and nine times. Methods used by the authors: Using reference gene primer amplification, nucleated cell counts were estimated. Profiled with immunoSEQ multiplex PCR; TCRdb holds only in-frame clones, not every one. From that table come the V and J calls and clone size; the DNA was used to work out D and trimming. The table has 150,000 to 200,000 clones, about 86% seen once. This TCR came from a woman aged 55-75 years with COVID-19, enrolled during active disease. The V and J genes are TRBV24-1 and TRBJ1-5; D perhaps matches TRBD1 (5 bases). Source material: peripheral blood. For the CDR3, the DNA is TGTGCCACCAGTGATTGGGGCACCGATAATCAGCCCCAGCATTTT. Amino acids: CATSDWGTDNQPQHF.